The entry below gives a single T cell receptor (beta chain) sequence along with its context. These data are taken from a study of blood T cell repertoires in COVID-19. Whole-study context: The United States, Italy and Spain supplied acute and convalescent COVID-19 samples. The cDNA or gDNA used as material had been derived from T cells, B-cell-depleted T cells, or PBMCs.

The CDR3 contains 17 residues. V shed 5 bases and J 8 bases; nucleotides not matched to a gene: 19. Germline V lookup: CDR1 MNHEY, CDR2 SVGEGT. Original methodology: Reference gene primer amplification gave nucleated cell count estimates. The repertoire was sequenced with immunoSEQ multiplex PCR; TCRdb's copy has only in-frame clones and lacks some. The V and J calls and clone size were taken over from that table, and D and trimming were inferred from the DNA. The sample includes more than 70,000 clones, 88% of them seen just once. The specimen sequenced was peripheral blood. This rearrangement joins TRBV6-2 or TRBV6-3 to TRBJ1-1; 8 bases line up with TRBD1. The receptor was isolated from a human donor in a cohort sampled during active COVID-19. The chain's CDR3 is CASSRTTKQGESDEAFF. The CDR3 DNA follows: TGTGCCAGCAGTAGAACAACTAAACAGGGGGAATCCGACGAAGCTTTCTTT.